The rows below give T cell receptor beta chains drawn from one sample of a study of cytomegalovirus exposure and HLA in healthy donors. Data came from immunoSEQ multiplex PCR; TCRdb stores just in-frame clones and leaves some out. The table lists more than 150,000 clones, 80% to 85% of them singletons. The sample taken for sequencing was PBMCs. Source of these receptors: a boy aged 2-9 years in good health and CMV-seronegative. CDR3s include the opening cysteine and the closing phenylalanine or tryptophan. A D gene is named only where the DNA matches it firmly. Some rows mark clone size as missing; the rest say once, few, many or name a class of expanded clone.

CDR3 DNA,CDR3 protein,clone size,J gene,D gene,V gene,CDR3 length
TGTGCCAGCAGCTTACGGGTCTACTCTGGAAACACCATATATTTT,CASSLRVYSGNTIYF,-,TRBJ1-3,-,TRBV7-2,15
TGTGCCAGCAGTGAAGGGCCAGGGGATGGGACTGAAGCTTTCTTT,CASSEGPGDGTEAFF,few,TRBJ1-1,-,TRBV6-1,15
TGTGCCAGCAGCTCTCGTCTAGAAGAGACCCAGTACTTC,CASSSRLEETQYF,once,TRBJ2-5,-,TRBV5-4,13
TGTGCCAGCAGTCCCCCTGGCGGGAGGGCCGCTGAGCAGTTCTTC,CASSPPGGRAAEQFF,few,TRBJ2-1,TRBD2,TRBV6-6,15
TGTGCCAGCAGTTACTCGGGGACAGGCGGGGAGCTGTTTTTT,CASSYSGTGGELFF,-,TRBJ2-2,TRBD1,TRBV6-5,14
TGTGCCACCAGCAGAGGGACTAGCGGGAGCAATGAGCAGTTCTTC,CATSRGTSGSNEQFF,-,TRBJ2-1,TRBD2,TRBV15,15
TGCGCCAGCAGTGTGGGGGGAGATACGCAGTATTTT,CASSVGGDTQYF,-,TRBJ2-3,-,TRBV10-1,12
TGTGCCAGCAGCATGAGGACGGGCGGGCGAGAGCAGTACTTC,CASSMRTGGREQYF,-,TRBJ2-7,-,TRBV11-1,14
TGTGCCAGCAGTTTAAACAGGGTTTTCAATCAGCCCCAGCATTTT,CASSLNRVFNQPQHF,-,TRBJ1-5,-,TRBV28,15
TGTGCCAGCAGTTTACCGGGACTAGCGGGAGTGGGGCAAGAGACCCAGTACTTC,CASSLPGLAGVGQETQYF,once,TRBJ2-5,TRBD2,TRBV28,18
TGTGCCACCAGCAGAGATGCAGGGGTCACTGAAGCTTTCTTT,CATSRDAGVTEAFF,-,TRBJ1-1,-,TRBV15,14
TGTGCCAGCGGCAGGGGGTTGGACACTGAAGCTTTCTTT,CASGRGLDTEAFF,-,TRBJ1-1,TRBD1,TRBV2,13
TGTGCCAGCAGCTTTGGGGCGAACACTGAAGCTTTCTTT,CASSFGANTEAFF,once,TRBJ1-1,-,TRBV7-3,13
TGCGCCAGCAGCCAAGGTCCGGGGACTAGCGGGAAAGATGAGCAGTTCTTC,CASSQGPGTSGKDEQFF,-,TRBJ2-1,TRBD2,TRBV4-1,17
TGTGCCAGCAGCCTCCACCAGGCTAGCGGGACCACCACAGATACGCAGTATTTT,CASSLHQASGTTTDTQYF,-,TRBJ2-3,TRBD2,TRBV7-3,18
TGTGCCAGCAGTTACTATGGGACAGGGCACTATGGCTACACCTTC,CASSYYGTGHYGYTF,-,TRBJ1-2,TRBD1,TRBV6-5,15
TGTGCCTGGAGGCCGGGATCGGGCACAGATACGCAGTATTTT,CAWRPGSGTDTQYF,-,TRBJ2-3,-,TRBV30,14
TGTGCCAGCAGCTGGGGGGACAGATCCGCTTACGAGCAGTACTTC,CASSWGDRSAYEQYF,-,TRBJ2-7,-,TRBV13,15
TGCGCCAGCAGCTTGTTCACTAGCGGGAGATTATGGGTCACCGGGGAGCTGTTTTTT,CASSLFTSGRLWVTGELFF,-,TRBJ2-2,TRBD2,TRBV5-1,19
TGTGCCATTACACCTACAGGAGAAGAGACCCAGTACTTC,CAITPTGEETQYF,-,TRBJ2-5,-,TRBV10-3,13
TGTGCCAGCAGTGACGAGGGGAGACAGGCCAATGAAAAACTGTTTTTT,CASSDEGRQANEKLFF,few,TRBJ1-4,-,TRBV2,16
TGTGCCAGTAAAGAGGGATCGAACACTGAAGCTTTCTTT,CASKEGSNTEAFF,-,TRBJ1-1,-,TRBV19,13
TGTGCCAGCGGGAGAACAGATACGCAGTATTTT,CASGRTDTQYF,-,TRBJ2-3,-,TRBV6-5,11
TGTGCCAGCAGCAACGATAGACAGGCGGAAAGTAGGGAGACCCAGTACTTC,CASSNDRQAESRETQYF,-,TRBJ2-5,-,TRBV21-1,17
TGTGCCAGCAGCCACAGAGGCGGGAGAATAGGTTGGTACAATGAGCAGTTCTTC,CASSHRGGRIGWYNEQFF,once,TRBJ2-1,TRBD2,TRBV11-2,18
TGCGCCAGCAGCGGGGGACTAGCGGGGGGCGATCTAGGGGCTGAAGCTTTCTTT,CASSGGLAGGDLGAEAFF,-,TRBJ1-1,-,TRBV5-1,18
TGCGCCAGCAGCTTGGACGAGGGTTACGAGCAGTACTTC,CASSLDEGYEQYF,-,TRBJ2-7,-,TRBV5-1,13
TGTGCCAGCAGGCCTCTTAGCGGGAGGGCCAATGAGCAGTTCTTC,CASRPLSGRANEQFF,-,TRBJ2-1,TRBD2,TRBV7-9,15
TGTGCCAGCAGTGAGACACCGCGGGAGATAGAGTACGAGCAGTACTTC,CASSETPREIEYEQYF,-,TRBJ2-7,TRBD2,TRBV27,16
TGTGCCATCAGTGCCGCCCGAGCGGGAGTTGGGGAGACCCAGTACTTC,CAISAARAGVGETQYF,-,TRBJ2-5,TRBD2,TRBV10-3,16
TGCAGCGTTGAGTGGAGGGCGAACACCGGGGAGCTGTTTTTT,CSVEWRANTGELFF,-,TRBJ2-2,-,TRBV29-1,14
TGTGCCAGCAGACCCGCCCAGGCCGGGGAGCTGTTTTTT,CASRPAQAGELFF,once,TRBJ2-2,-,TRBV7-3,13
TGTGCCAGTAGCCCGGGACTAGCGGGAGGAACGTCCTACGAGCAGTACTTC,CASSPGLAGGTSYEQYF,-,TRBJ2-7,TRBD2,TRBV19,17
TGTGCCAGCAGTTACTCTAGCGGGAGGTCCCACGAGCAGTACTTC,CASSYSSGRSHEQYF,-,TRBJ2-7,TRBD2,TRBV6-5,15
TGTGCCAGCAGTTACTCGAAGGGGTACGAGCAGTACTTC,CASSYSKGYEQYF,-,TRBJ2-7,-,TRBV6-5,13
TGTGCCAGCATCTCGGGGCGGGGGCAATACAATGAGCAGTTCTTC,CASISGRGQYNEQFF,-,TRBJ2-1,-,TRBV5-6,15